This TCR beta chain appears in the sequencing data of a study of OX40 agonist ivuxolimab in advanced cancers. For context, the study as a whole: Ivuxolimab, which targeted the costimulatory receptor OX40 (CD134), was an agonistic, fully human IgG2 monoclonal antibody. Patients were allowed to have had prior anti-PD-1, anti-PD-L1 or anti-CTLA-4 therapy, and 40% to 45% of the dose-escalation patients had been treated with checkpoint inhibitors. In the dose-escalation cohort, approximately 83% of patients were male, and the mean age was 60 years with a range of roughly 23 to 79. Among the approximately 50 dose-escalation patients, approximately 20 had hepatocellular carcinoma, about 15 melanoma, 9 renal cell carcinoma and 9 head and neck cancer. Three dose-escalation patients achieved partial responses, one with hepatocellular carcinoma and two with cutaneous melanoma. The purpose of peripheral TCRbeta sequencing was to test whether ivuxolimab changed TCR sequence diversity and led to clonal T-cell expansion. Intravenous ivuxolimab was administered to patients every 2 weeks at six dose levels: 0.01, 0.1, 0.3, 1.5, 3 and 10 mg/kg. The paper describes the monotherapy dose-escalation part (N = 52 patients) of the phase I trial of ivuxolimab.

CDR1 and CDR2 are read off the germline V gene as SGHDT and YYEEEE. Counted from cysteine to phenylalanine, this CDR3 has 15 amino acids. Just CDR3 DNA is preserved here, 45 bases in frame from base 1. V lost 0 bases and J lost 6 bases, and the count of bases not matched to a germline gene is 8. The trial excluded patients who had a history of autoimmune disease or were on systemic immunosuppression. In every dose cohort, peripheral blood was drawn for TCR sequencing at baseline, cycle 4 day 1, and cycle 7 day 1. Samples were obtained from an open-label, multicenter, first-in-human phase I dose-escalation trial of ivuxolimab. Adults with locally advanced or metastatic melanoma, renal cell carcinoma, hepatocellular carcinoma or head and neck squamous cell carcinoma were enrolled in the trial. Before TCR sequencing, CD4+ T cells and CD8+ T cells from peripheral blood were sorted into separate populations.

To sequence the TCRbeta CDR3 region, genomic DNA was isolated from the sorted cells. TCRbeta CDR3 regions were sequenced using the immunoSEQ Assay. Drawn from immuneACCESS, this table holds only the in-frame rearrangements with V and J called that TCRdb kept. Clones are partly lost; checked studies trace under half to an unresolved V gene and leave the rest unexplained. The sample has 55,000 to 70,000 clones on record, around 81% of them singletons. The ten largest account for 3% to 4.5% of the sample. Beyond this particular receptor, the publication reports: Partial responders in the 0.1-3.0 mg/kg groups had among the lowest normalized peripheral clonal expansion, especially among CD8+ T cells. The antigen specificity of the clonally expanded peripheral T cells was not determined. Low levels of normalized T-cell clonal expansion were also seen in some patients who did not respond. At doses of 0.1 to 3.0 mg/kg, clonal expansion of both CD4+ and CD8+ blood T cells was observed from baseline to week 6. After ivuxolimab, expanded clones were on average more numerous among CD8+ T cells than among CD4+ T cells.

This clone was observed a single time. The target of this receptor is not known. The input lacks base qualities; no much larger clone sits a single base away. The TCR originated in an adult with an advanced solid tumor such as melanoma, head and neck, liver or kidney cancer. The V and J genes are TRBV5-6 and TRBJ2-7; 8 nucleotides in the junction match TRBD1. The starting material was CD4+ or CD8+ T cells sorted from blood, obtained in a trial of the OX40 agonist ivuxolimab. The CDR3 protein is CASSLETGGIVEQYF. The DNA sequence is TGTGCCAGCAGCTTGGAAACAGGGGGAATTGTCGAGCAGTACTTC.